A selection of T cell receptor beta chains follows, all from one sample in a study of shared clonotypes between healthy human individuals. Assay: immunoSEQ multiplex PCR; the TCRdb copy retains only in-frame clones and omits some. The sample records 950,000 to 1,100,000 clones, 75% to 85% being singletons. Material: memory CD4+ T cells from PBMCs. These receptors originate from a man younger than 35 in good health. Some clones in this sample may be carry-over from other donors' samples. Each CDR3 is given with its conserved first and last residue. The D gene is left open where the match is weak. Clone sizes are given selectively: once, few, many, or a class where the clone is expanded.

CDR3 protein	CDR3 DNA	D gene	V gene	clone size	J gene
CASSRGQGQTGELFF	TGTGCCAGCAGCCGCGGACAGGGCCAAACCGGGGAGCTGTTTTTT	TRBD1	TRBV5-4	-	TRBJ2-2
CASSLFSAGQGAPETQYF	TGCGCCAGCAGCTTGTTCAGCGCCGGACAGGGGGCGCCGGAGACCCAGTACTTC	TRBD1	TRBV5-1	once	TRBJ2-5
CASSRDRHNQPQHF	TGTGCCAGCAGCCGAGACAGACACAATCAGCCCCAGCATTTT	-	TRBV7-9	-	TRBJ1-5
CASSPGLAGVNIGELFF	TGCGCCAGCAGCCCCGGACTAGCGGGAGTCAACATCGGGGAGCTGTTTTTT	TRBD2	TRBV5-1	-	TRBJ2-2
CASSKECALAEETQYF	TGTGCCAGCAGCAAAGAATGTGCACTAGCGGAAGAGACCCAGTACTTC	-	TRBV21-1	-	TRBJ2-5
CASSLAPGYEQYF	TGCGCCAGCAGCTTGGCGCCGGGGTACGAGCAGTACTTC	-	TRBV5-1	-	TRBJ2-7
CASSLGFREQYF	TGTGCCAGCAGCTTAGGTTTCAGGGAGCAGTACTTC	-	TRBV11-2	-	TRBJ2-7
CASSLVARENTEAFF	TGCGCCAGCAGCTTGGTTGCCAGAGAGAACACTGAAGCTTTCTTT	-	TRBV5-1	once	TRBJ1-1
CASRHRLAGGGEQYF	TGTGCCAGCAGACACCGACTAGCGGGAGGCGGTGAGCAGTACTTC	TRBD2	TRBV6-5	-	TRBJ2-7
CASSLRTGNHQPQHF	TGCGCCAGCAGCCTAAGGACAGGGAACCATCAGCCCCAGCATTTT	TRBD1	TRBV4-1	-	TRBJ1-5
CASSLEGPWGRTQYF	TGTGCCAGCAGCTTAGAAGGCCCTTGGGGAAGGACCCAGTACTTC	-	TRBV7-2	once	TRBJ2-5
CASSSSPGLSYEQYF	TGTGCCAGCAGCTCGTCCCCCGGGCTCTCCTACGAGCAGTACTTC	-	TRBV7-2	few	TRBJ2-7
CASSLYGWDYNEQFF	TGCGCCAGCAGCTTGTACGGGTGGGACTACAATGAGCAGTTCTTC	-	TRBV5-1	-	TRBJ2-1
CASSRKSLNYGYTF	TGTGCCAGTAGTAGGAAGTCCCTTAACTATGGCTACACCTTC	-	TRBV19	few	TRBJ1-2
CASSLVGAPRAGNTIYF	TGTGCCAGCAGCTTGGTTGGGGCTCCACGGGCTGGAAACACCATATATTTT	-	TRBV5-6	-	TRBJ1-3
CASSLPPGTQYF	TGCGCCAGCAGCTTGCCTCCAGGGACCCAGTACTTC	-	TRBV5-1	-	TRBJ2-5
CSGGGRGGNTEAFF	TGCAGCGGCGGAGGGAGGGGCGGGAACACTGAAGCTTTCTTT	-	TRBV29-1	-	TRBJ1-1
CSVEVVSSYEQYF	TGCAGCGTTGAGGTTGTGAGCTCCTACGAGCAGTACTTC	-	TRBV29-1	-	TRBJ2-7
CASSGRQGAREQYF	TGTGCCAGCAGTGGGAGACAGGGGGCGAGAGAGCAGTACTTC	TRBD1	TRBV6-1	-	TRBJ2-7
CASSPRQGYTF	TGTGCCAGTAGTCCACGACAGGGCTACACCTTC	-	TRBV19	-	TRBJ1-2
CSVEGTRTGYEQYF	TGCAGCGTTGAAGGTACCAGGACGGGCTACGAGCAGTACTTC	-	TRBV29-1	once	TRBJ2-7
CARNKNRPGPTASEQYF	TGTGCCAGAAACAAAAACCGCCCGGGACCAACTGCATCCGAGCAGTACTTC	-	TRBV5-3	-	TRBJ2-7
CASSYSGTSDYEQYF	TGTGCCAGCAGTTACTCGGGGACTAGTGATTACGAGCAGTACTTC	TRBD2	TRBV6-5	-	TRBJ2-7
CASSPPGLAGRFGTQYF	TGTGCCAGCAGTCCCCCAGGGCTAGCGGGACGCTTTGGGACCCAGTACTTC	TRBD2	TRBV28	-	TRBJ2-5
CASNSVPSHEQYF	TGCGCCAGCAACTCTGTACCCTCGCACGAGCAGTACTTC	-	TRBV5-1	-	TRBJ2-7
CASSQVGLAQYF	TGCGCCAGCAGCCAAGTTGGGCTCGCCCAGTACTTC	-	TRBV4-1	-	TRBJ2-5
CAWSVGPLGETQYF	TGTGCCTGGAGTGTAGGGCCCCTGGGGGAGACCCAGTACTTC	-	TRBV30	-	TRBJ2-5
CATSRGSFSTDTQYF	TGTGCCACCAGCAGAGGAAGTTTCAGCACAGATACGCAGTATTTT	-	TRBV15	-	TRBJ2-3
CASSPHRDLQFF	TGTGCCAGCAGCCCCCACCGGGACTTACAGTTCTTC	-	TRBV7-8	once	TRBJ2-1
CASNDRTGHTEAFF	TGTGCCAGTAACGACAGGACAGGACACACTGAAGCTTTCTTT	TRBD1	TRBV19	-	TRBJ1-1
CSVLDNEQFF	TGCAGCGTTTTGGACAATGAGCAGTTCTTC	-	TRBV29-1	-	TRBJ2-1
CSVDRGTDTQYF	TGCAGCGTTGACAGGGGGACAGATACGCAGTATTTT	TRBD1	TRBV29-1	-	TRBJ2-3
CASSLALGTDTQYF	TGTGCCAGCAGCTTGGCTCTGGGGACAGATACGCAGTATTTT	-	TRBV5-4	-	TRBJ2-3
CASSVGASGRGEQYF	TGTGCCAGCAGCGTAGGGGCTAGCGGGAGAGGCGAGCAGTACTTC	TRBD2	TRBV9	once	TRBJ2-7
CASKGRGSTGELFF	TGTGCCAGCAAAGGCAGGGGGAGTACCGGGGAGCTGTTTTTT	TRBD1	TRBV6-5	-	TRBJ2-2
CASSLVGTGNTGELFF	TGTGCCAGCAGCTTAGTAGGGACAGGGAACACCGGGGAGCTGTTTTTT	TRBD1	TRBV7-2	-	TRBJ2-2
CASKIPGTVYEQYF	TGTGCCAGCAAAATACCCGGGACAGTCTACGAGCAGTACTTC	TRBD1	TRBV28	-	TRBJ2-7
CASSGDLSSYEQYF	TGTGCCAGCAGTGGGGACTTGAGCTCCTACGAGCAGTACTTC	-	TRBV6-1	-	TRBJ2-7
CASSRRQGGQPQHF	TGTGCCAGCAGTCGCCGACAGGGCGGTCAGCCCCAGCATTTT	TRBD1	TRBV27	once	TRBJ1-5
CAISAGGSPTEKLFF	TGTGCCATCAGTGCGGGAGGATCCCCCACTGAAAAACTGTTTTTT	-	TRBV10-3	once	TRBJ1-4
CASSLSGYSYEQYF	TGTGCCAGCAGTTTATCGGGCTACTCCTACGAGCAGTACTTC	-	TRBV27	few	TRBJ2-7
CASSLGRGGTGELFF	TGCGCCAGCAGCTTGGGTAGGGGTGGCACCGGGGAGCTGTTTTTT	-	TRBV5-1	once	TRBJ2-2
CASGLVGTGIVGYTF	TGTGCCAGCGGACTCGTCGGGACAGGGATCGTTGGCTACACCTTC	TRBD1	TRBV6-5	once	TRBJ1-2
CASSFAAAPYEQYF	TGTGCCAGCAGCTTCGCGGCGGCCCCTTACGAGCAGTACTTC	-	TRBV7-3	-	TRBJ2-7
CASSPAPANVLTF	TGTGCCAGCAGTCCCGCACCGGCCAACGTCCTGACTTTC	-	TRBV2	-	TRBJ2-6
CASSDGVATNEKLFF	TGTGCCAGCAGTGATGGAGTTGCAACTAATGAAAAACTGTTTTTT	-	TRBV25-1	once	TRBJ1-4
CASSFIQGGQDGYTF	TGTGCCAGCAGCTTCATACAGGGGGGTCAGGATGGCTACACCTTC	TRBD1	TRBV7-3	-	TRBJ1-2
CASSLLTDHEQYF	TGTGCCAGCAGTTTATTGACAGACCACGAGCAGTACTTC	-	TRBV28	-	TRBJ2-7
CASSQPYGTSRNEKLFF	TGTGCCAGCAGCCAGCCCTATGGGACAAGCCGAAATGAAAAACTGTTTTTT	-	TRBV14	-	TRBJ1-4
CASRGQVETEAFF	TGTGCCAGCAGAGGACAGGTGGAGACTGAAGCTTTCTTT	TRBD1	TRBV2	few	TRBJ1-1
CASSLAASGAYNEQFF	TGCGCCAGCAGCTTGGCCGCGAGCGGGGCCTACAATGAGCAGTTCTTC	TRBD2	TRBV5-1	-	TRBJ2-1
CASRGGRLNTEAFF	TGTGCCAGCAGGGGTGGACGGTTGAACACTGAAGCTTTCTTT	-	TRBV2	few	TRBJ1-1
CASTRGGNEKLFF	TGCGCCAGCACCAGAGGGGGGAATGAAAAACTGTTTTTT	-	TRBV5-1	-	TRBJ1-4
CASRAQSTDTQYF	TGCGCCAGCAGGGCACAGAGCACAGATACGCAGTATTTT	-	TRBV5-1	-	TRBJ2-3